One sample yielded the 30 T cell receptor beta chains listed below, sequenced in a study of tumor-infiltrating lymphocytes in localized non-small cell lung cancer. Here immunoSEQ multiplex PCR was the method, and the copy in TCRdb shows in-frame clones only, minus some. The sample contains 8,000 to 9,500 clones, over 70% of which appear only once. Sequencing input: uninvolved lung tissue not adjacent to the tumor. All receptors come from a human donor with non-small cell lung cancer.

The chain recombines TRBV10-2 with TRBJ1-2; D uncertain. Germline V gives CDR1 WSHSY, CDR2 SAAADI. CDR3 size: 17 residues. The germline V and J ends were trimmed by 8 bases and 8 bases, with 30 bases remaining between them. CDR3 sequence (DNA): TGCGCCAGCTTAGGGAAGACATTCGAGAGGCATGCGGGGGGCTACACCTTC. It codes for CASLGKTFERHAGGYTF.

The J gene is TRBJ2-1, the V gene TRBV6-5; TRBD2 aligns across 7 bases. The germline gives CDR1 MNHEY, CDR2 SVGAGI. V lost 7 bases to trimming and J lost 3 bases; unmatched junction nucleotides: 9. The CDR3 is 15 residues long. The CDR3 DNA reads TGTGCCAGCACCTTGAGCGGGGCCCGCTACAATGAGCAGTTCTTC. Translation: CASTLSGARYNEQFF.

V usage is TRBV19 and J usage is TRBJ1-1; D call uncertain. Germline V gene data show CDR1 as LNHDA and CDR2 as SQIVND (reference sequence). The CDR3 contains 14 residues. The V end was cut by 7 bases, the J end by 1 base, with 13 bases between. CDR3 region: CASIKREGNTEAFF. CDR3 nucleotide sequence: TGTGCCAGTATAAAGCGAGAAGGGAACACTGAAGCTTTCTTT.

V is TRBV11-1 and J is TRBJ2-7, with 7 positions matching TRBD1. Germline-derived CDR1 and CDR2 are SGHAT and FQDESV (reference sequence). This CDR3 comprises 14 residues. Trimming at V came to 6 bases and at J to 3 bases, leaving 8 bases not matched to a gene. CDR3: CASREDRTVYEQYF. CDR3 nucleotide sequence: TGTGCCAGCAGGGAGGACAGGACTGTCTACGAGCAGTACTTC.

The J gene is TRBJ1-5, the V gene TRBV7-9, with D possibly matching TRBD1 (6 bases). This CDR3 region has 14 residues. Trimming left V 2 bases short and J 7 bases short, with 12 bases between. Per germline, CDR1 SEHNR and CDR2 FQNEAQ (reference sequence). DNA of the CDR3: TGTGCCAGCAGCTTATCGGGGGCGAAGCAGCCCCAGCATTTT. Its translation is CASSLSGAKQPQHF.

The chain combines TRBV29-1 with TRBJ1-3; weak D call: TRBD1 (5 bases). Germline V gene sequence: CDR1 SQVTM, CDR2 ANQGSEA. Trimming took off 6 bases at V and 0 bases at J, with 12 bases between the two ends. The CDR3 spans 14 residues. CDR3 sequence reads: CSVTGGNSGNTIYF. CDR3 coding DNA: TGCAGCGTAACAGGAGGAAACTCTGGAAACACCATATATTTT.

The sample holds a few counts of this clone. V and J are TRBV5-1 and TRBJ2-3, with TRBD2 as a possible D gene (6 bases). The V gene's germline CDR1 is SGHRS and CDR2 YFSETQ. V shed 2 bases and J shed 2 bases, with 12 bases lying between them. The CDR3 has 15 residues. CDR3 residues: CASSFAGRLTDTQYF. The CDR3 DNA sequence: TGCGCCAGCAGCTTCGCGGGACGACTCACAGATACGCAGTATTTT. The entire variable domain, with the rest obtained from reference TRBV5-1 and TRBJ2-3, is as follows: KAGVTQTPRYLIKTRGQQVTLSCSPISGHRSVSWYQQTPGQGLQFLFEYFSETQRNKGNFPGRFSGRQFSNSRSEMNVSTLELGDSALYLCASSFAGRLTDTQYFGPGTRLTVL.

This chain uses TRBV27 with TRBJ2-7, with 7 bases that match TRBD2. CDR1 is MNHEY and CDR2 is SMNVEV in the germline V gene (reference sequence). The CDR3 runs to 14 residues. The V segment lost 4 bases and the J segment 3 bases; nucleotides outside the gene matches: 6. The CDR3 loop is CASSYLADFYEQYF. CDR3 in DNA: TGTGCCAGCAGTTATCTAGCGGATTTCTACGAGCAGTACTTC.

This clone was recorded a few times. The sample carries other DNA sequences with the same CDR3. CDR3: CSAPDRDTGELFF. The CDR3 region has the DNA TGCAGCGCTCCCGACAGGGACACCGGGGAGCTGTTTTTT. V is TRBV29-1 and J is TRBJ2-2; TRBD1 agrees at 7 bases. The V segment lost 7 bases and the J segment 3 bases; nucleotides outside the gene matches: 5. Germline V gene sequence: CDR1 SQVTM, CDR2 ANQGSEA. The CDR3 length is 13 residues.

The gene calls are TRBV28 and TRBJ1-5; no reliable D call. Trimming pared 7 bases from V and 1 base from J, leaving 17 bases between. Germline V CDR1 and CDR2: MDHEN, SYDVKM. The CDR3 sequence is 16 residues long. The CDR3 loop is CASNPWRLESNQPQHF. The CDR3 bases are TGTGCCAGCAATCCTTGGCGGTTGGAGAGCAATCAGCCCCAGCATTTT. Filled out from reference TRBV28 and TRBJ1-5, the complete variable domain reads DVKVTQSSRYLVKRTGEKVFLECVQDMDHENMFWYRQDPGLGLRLIYFSYDVKMKEKGDIPEGYSVSREKKERFSLILESASTNQTSMYLCASNPWRLESNQPQHFGDGTRLSIL.

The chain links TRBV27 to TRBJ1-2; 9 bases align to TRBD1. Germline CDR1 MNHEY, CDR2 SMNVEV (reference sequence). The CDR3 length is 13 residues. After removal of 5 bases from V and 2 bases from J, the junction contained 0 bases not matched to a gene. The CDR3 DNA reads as TGTGCCAGCAGTGGACAGGGGAACTATGGCTACACCTTC. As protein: CASSGQGNYGYTF.

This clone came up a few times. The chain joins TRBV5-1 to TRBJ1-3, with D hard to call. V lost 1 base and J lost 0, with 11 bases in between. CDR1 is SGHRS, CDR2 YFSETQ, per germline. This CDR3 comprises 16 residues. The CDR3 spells CASSLSPKNSGNTIYF. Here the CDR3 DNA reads TGCGCCAGCAGCTTGTCTCCCAAGAACTCTGGAAACACCATATATTTT.

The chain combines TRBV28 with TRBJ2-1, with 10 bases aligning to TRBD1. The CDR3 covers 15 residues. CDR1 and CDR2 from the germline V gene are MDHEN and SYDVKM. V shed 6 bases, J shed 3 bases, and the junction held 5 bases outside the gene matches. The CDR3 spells CASSKTGGLYNEQFF. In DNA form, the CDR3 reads TGTGCCAGCAGCAAGACAGGGGGCCTCTACAATGAGCAGTTCTTC.

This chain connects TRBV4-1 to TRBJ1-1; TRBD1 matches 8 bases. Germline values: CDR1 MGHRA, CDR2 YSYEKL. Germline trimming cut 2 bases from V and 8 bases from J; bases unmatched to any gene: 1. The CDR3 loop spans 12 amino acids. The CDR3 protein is CASSQRTGEAFF. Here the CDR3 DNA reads TGCGCCAGCAGCCAAAGGACAGGGGAAGCTTTCTTT.

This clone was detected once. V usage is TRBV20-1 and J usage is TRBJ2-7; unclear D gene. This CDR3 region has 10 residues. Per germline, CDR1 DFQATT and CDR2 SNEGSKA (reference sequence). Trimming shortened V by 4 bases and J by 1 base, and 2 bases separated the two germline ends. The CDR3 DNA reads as TGCAGTGCTACTTCCTACGAGCAGTACTTC. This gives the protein CSATSYEQYF.

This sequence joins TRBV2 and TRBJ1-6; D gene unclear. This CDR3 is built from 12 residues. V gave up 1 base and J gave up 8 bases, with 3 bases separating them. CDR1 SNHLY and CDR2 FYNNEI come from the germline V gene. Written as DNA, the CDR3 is TGTGCCAGCAGTGAAGGGGATTCACCCCTCCACTTT. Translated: CASSEGDSPLHF.

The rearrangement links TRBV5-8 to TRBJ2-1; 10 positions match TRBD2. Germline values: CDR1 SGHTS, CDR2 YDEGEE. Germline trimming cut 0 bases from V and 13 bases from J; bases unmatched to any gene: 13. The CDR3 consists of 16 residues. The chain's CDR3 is CASSLGLAGVWHLQFF. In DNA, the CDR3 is TGTGCCAGCAGCTTGGGTCTAGCGGGAGTATGGCACCTCCAGTTCTTC.

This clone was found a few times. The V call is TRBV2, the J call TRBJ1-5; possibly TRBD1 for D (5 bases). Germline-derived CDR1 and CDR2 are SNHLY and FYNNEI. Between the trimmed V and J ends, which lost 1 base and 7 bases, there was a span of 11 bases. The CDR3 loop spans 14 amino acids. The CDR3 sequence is CASSEEAGRQPQHF. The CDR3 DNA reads TGTGCCAGCAGTGAAGAGGCAGGGAGACAGCCCCAGCATTTT.

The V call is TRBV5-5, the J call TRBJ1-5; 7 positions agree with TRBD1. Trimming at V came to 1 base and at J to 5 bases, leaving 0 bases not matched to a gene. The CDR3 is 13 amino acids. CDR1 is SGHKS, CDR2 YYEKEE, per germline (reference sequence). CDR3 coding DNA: TGTGCCAGCAGCTTGACAGGGGATCAGCCCCAGCATTTT. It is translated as CASSLTGDQPQHF.

CDR3: CASSTGTYGPGEAFF. The CDR3 nucleotides are TGTGCCAGCAGTACGGGGACGTACGGGCCAGGGGAAGCTTTCTTT. The chain carries TRBV6-5 and TRBJ1-1, with TRBD1 as a possible D gene (5 bases). The V end lost 5 bases, the J end lost 8 bases, and 21 bases lay between the germline ends. This CDR3 contains 15 residues. The V gene's germline CDR1 is MNHEY and CDR2 SVGAGI.

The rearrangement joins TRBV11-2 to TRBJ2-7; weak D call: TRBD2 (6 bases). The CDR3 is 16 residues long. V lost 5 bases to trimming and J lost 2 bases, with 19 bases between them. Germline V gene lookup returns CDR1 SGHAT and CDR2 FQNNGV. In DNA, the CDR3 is TGTGCCAGCAGCCCCCTTCTTAGCGGAACCCCCTACGAGCAGTACTTC. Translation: CASSPLLSGTPYEQYF.

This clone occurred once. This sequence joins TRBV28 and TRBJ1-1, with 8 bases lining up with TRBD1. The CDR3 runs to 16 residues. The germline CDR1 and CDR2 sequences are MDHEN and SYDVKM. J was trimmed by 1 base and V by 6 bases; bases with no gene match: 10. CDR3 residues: CASRILQGAWNTEAFF. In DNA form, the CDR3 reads TGTGCCAGCAGGATTCTCCAGGGGGCATGGAACACTGAAGCTTTCTTT.

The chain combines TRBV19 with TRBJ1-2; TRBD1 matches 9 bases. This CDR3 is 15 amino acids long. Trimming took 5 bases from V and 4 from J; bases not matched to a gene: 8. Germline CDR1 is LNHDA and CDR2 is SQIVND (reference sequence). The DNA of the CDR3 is TGTGCCAGTAGTCCCCGACAGGGGGACGGCTATGGCTACACCTTC. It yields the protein CASSPRQGDGYGYTF. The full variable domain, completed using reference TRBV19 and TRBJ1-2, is DGGITQSPKYLFRKEGQNVTLSCEQNLNHDAMYWYRQDPGQGLRLIYYSQIVNDFQKGDIAEGYSVSREKKESFPLTVTSAQKNPTAFYLCASSPRQGDGYGYTFGSGTRLTVV.

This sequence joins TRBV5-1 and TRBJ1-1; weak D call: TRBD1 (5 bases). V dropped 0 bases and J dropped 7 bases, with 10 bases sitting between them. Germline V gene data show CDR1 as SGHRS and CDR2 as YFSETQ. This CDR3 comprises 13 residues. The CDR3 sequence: CASSLGQGVEAFF. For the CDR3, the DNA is TGCGCCAGCAGCTTGGGGCAGGGCGTTGAAGCTTTCTTT.

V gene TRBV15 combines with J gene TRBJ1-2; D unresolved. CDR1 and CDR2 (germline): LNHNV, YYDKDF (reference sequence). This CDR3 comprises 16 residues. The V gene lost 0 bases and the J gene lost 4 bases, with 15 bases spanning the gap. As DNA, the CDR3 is TGTGCCACCAGCAGAGAAATGGTTGGCCAACCCTATGGCTACACCTTC. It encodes CATSREMVGQPYGYTF.

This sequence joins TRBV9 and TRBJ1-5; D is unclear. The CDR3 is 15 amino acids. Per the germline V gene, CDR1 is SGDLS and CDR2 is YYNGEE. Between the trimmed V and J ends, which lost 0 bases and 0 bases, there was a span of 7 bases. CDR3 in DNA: TGTGCCAGCAGCGTAGATTGGGATAGCAATCAGCCCCAGCATTTT. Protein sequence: CASSVDWDSNQPQHF.

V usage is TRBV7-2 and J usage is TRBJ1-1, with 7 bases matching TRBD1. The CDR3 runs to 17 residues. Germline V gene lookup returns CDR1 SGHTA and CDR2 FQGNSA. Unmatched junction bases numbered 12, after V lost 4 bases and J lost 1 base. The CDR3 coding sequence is TGTGCCAGCAGCTCGTTTCCAAGGGGGCGAAAGAACACTGAAGCTTTCTTT. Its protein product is CASSSFPRGRKNTEAFF.

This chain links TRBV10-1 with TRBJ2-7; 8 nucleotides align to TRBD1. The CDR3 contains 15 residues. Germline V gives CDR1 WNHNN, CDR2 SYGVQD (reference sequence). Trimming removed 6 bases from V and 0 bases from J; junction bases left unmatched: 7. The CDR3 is CASSPAGGGSYEQYF. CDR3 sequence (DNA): TGCGCCAGCAGCCCCGCAGGGGGCGGCTCCTACGAGCAGTACTTC.

CDR3 in DNA: TGTGCCACTACCCCGGGACAGGGCTTTTCGCAGTACTTC. Residues: CATTPGQGFSQYF. The chain recombines TRBV10-3 with TRBJ2-7; 9 bases are shared with TRBD1. J gave up 9 bases and V 10 bases, and 13 bases lay outside the gene matches. This CDR3 has 13 amino acids. Germline V CDR1 and CDR2: ENHRY, SYGVKD.

The CDR3 DNA is TGTGCCAGCAGCTTACTAGGCTTCACAGATACGCAGTATTTT. Translation gives CASSLLGFTDTQYF. V gene TRBV7-9 combines with J gene TRBJ2-3; no reliable D call. CDR3 length: 14 residues. The ends were cut back, 2 bases at V and 2 bases at J, with 8 bases in the middle. The V gene's germline CDR1 is SEHNR and CDR2 FQNEAQ (reference sequence).